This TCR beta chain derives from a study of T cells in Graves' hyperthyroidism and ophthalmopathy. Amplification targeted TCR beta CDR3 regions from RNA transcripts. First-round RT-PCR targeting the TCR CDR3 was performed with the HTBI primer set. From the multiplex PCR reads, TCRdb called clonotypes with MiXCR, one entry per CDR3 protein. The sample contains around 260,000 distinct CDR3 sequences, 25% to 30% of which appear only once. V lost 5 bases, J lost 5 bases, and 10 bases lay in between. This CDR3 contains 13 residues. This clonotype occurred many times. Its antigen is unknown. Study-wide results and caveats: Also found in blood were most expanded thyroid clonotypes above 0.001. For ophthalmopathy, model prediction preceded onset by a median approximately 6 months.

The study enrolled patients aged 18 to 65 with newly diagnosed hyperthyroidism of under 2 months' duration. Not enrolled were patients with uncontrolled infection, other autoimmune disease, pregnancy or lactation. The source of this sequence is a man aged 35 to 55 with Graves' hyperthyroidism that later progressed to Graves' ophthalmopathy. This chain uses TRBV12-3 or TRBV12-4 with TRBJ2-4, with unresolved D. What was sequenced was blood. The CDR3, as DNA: TGTGCCAGCAGTCCGCAGCCCGAAAACATTCAGTACTTC. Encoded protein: CASSPQPENIQYF.